This T cell receptor beta chain was recorded in a study of human T cells and chemical hapten exposure (dated by TCRdb to about 2021). For context, the study as a whole: For sensitization, 2% DPC in acetone was applied to a roughly 2 cm by roughly 2 cm area of upper inner arm skin. The study tracked peripheral blood TCR repertoire changes in vivo during primary and secondary sensitization to the hapten diphenylcyclopropenone (DPC) in alopecia patients. The mostly female patient cohort included alopecia areata with under or over 50% scalp involvement, alopecia totalis and alopecia universalis. Patch testing was performed on the upper back with Finn chambers containing 0.01% DPC, and the patch tests were scored after 6 days according to International Contact Dermatitis Research Group standards. Patients additionally received weekly therapeutic DPC doses to the scalp throughout the approximately 22-week study period. Libraries were combined into a pool for sequencing, and differences in TCR yield between samples came mainly from small differences in library volumes within the pool. Patient blood was sampled pre-sensitization (week 0) and at 2, 6 and about 24 weeks after DPC sensitization. Around 30 alopecia patients provided blood for TCR sequencing at one to four time points (pre-sensitization, 2, 6 and 24 weeks). Broad study findings and their caveats: DPC sensitization did not change how many TCRs were above 1 in 1000 frequency, and no evidence was found of alterations in global repertoire structure. Expanded TCRs formed significantly more large CDR3 similarity clusters than pre-sensitization or healthy control sets, consistent with antigen-driven responses. After repeated subsampling, the strength of the expansion versus patch-test correlation and the threshold at which it became significant changed. The number of PT1 expanded TCRs positively correlated with patch test score, significant at thresholds 8, 16 and 32 but not 4. Because every patient had alopecia, a presumed autoimmune disease, the patients' immune response might differ from that of healthy individuals.

This clonotype has just a few counts. The target of this receptor is not known. One base away there is no much larger clone; base qualities are not given. What this sample's time point label stands for: pre-sensitization, week 0. Reading the label with the study, this specimen's treatment or condition is: therapeutic diphenylcyclopropenone sensitization with weekly scalp DPC. At every patch-test visit, the blood draw took place before the patch test was put on. To be eligible, patients had to be aged 18 to 70, diagnosed with alopecia and judged suitable for DPC therapy, while pregnant patients were excluded. Total RNA was extracted from unfractionated whole blood collected in Tempus Blood RNA tubes. The germline V gene provides CDR1 MGHDK and CDR2 SYGVNS. The CDR3 contains 15 residues, cysteine and phenylalanine counted. Only the CDR3 DNA stays, 45 bases, in frame from base 1. V drops 2 bases and J drops 7 bases, leaving 18 bases in between.

Libraries were built with RACE. Sequencing used a NextSeq 500. Library preparation attached unique molecular identifiers to individual cDNA molecules for quantitative, reproducible TCR counting. From each blood RNA sample, both TCR alpha and TCR beta chains were sequenced. Processing in the source paper ran as follows. A median of about 87,000 TCRs per sample was observed, with a range of about 20,000 to 700,000. V, J and CDR3 annotation of the TCR reads was carried out using the Decombinator software suite. Every sample was subsampled to the same number of TCRs (28,000) for the PS versus PT1 abundance plots. TCRs were defined as expanded if absent before sensitization and observed at least eight times at the 2-week time point. TCRdb reanalyzed the raw reads on its own, using fastp at Q25 for trimming and MiXCR for clone calling, and kept in-frame beta chains. Rows with a matching CDR3 protein are joined into one entry that keeps the most common DNA and genes. Here the V and J calls rest on TCRdb's processing, not on the authors' analysis. This sample holds some 300,000 distinct CDR3 sequences; approximately 5% were observed only once. The top ten hold under 9.5% of the sample.

The chain links TRBV25-1 with TRBJ2-7; a confident D gene designation cannot be given. This clonotype originated in a woman under 30 with alopecia areata. Some clones in this sample may be carry-over from other donors' samples. The sample in question was whole blood, obtained in connection with sensitization to the hapten diphenylcyclopropenone (DPC). The CDR3: CASSEQGSALGEQYF. The sequence in DNA is TGTGCCAGCAGTGAACAAGGGTCCGCTTTGGGGGAGCAGTACTTC.